This T cell receptor (beta chain) was sequenced in a study of identical twins. This clonotype was detected only a few times. The antigen is undetermined. Study-wide results and caveats: Memory repertoires lacked the insertion deficit that abundant cord blood beta clonotypes showed.

The CDR3 has 15 residues. In germline, CDR1 is SGHTA, CDR2 FQGNSA. Trimming took 0 bases from V and 6 from J; bases not matched to a gene: 4. A universal primer site was incorporated via template switching, and the cDNA contained unique molecular identifiers. TCRdb reanalysed the 5' RACE reads using MiXCR and keeps one entry per CDR3 protein. The table has 450,000 to 500,000 distinct CDR3 sequences, 14% seen once; the top ten hold approximately 0.98%. The data were also submitted as part of a second study, on yellow fever vaccine responses in identical twins. According to that study: In identical twins, vaccine T cell responses appeared partly shared and partly individual.

Specimen: CD4+ T cells sorted from blood. This sequence joins TRBV7-2 and TRBJ2-7, with 11 bases that match TRBD2. This sequence originates from a woman under 30 in good health. Here the CDR3 DNA reads TGTGCCAGCAGCTTAGCTCTAGCGGGAGGTGGCGAGCAGTACTTC. Translated, it gives CASSLALAGGGEQYF.